This T cell receptor beta chain was observed in a study of T cell responses to AZD1222 COVID-19 vaccine. Generated by immunoSEQ multiplex PCR, the TCRdb table keeps only in-frame clones and is missing some. The sample holds tens of thousands of clones, 87% seen once. Germline V lookup: CDR1 SGDLS, CDR2 YYNGEE. V was pared by 0 bases and J by 2 bases, with 1 base of the junction left unmatched. The CDR3 extends over 15 amino acids. This TCR came from an adult in good health. The V call is TRBV9, the J call TRBJ2-7; 11 nucleotides match TRBD1. This material consisted of peripheral blood, taken on day 0 of AZD1222 vaccination. The CDR3 DNA reads TGTGCCAGCAGCGTAGCGGGACAGGGGGCCTACGAGCAGTACTTC. Protein: CASSVAGQGAYEQYF.